This T cell receptor (beta chain) was documented in a study of T cell repertoires in cytomegalovirus infection. Study in general: Used in the study were CMV epitopes, some recently identified and HLA-C-restricted, others well-studied and HLA-B-restricted. In public TCR beta signatures, there were indications of both CMV infection and matching HLA type. Overall study results and limits: Summed public TCR beta family frequency identified CMV carriers bearing the relevant HLA. Dominating the ex vivo response were TCR beta clonotypes that were CMV-specific and HLA-C-restricted.

MiXCR, run by TCRdb on the reads, gives a single entry per CDR3 protein. The sample contains 450,000 to 550,000 distinct CDR3 sequences, more than 40% of which appear only once. This clonotype has a handful of counts. Its specificity is not known. Material: cultured PBMCs, obtained from culture after CMV antigen stimulation. This receptor was identified in a human donor in good health (CMV status not recorded). Some clones in this sample may be carry-over from other donors' samples.

The CDR3 nucleotides read TGTGCCAGCAGCCCCCGGACAGGGGGCATGAAGGGCTACACCTTC. Its translation is CASSPRTGGMKGYTF. The chain combines TRBV7-2 with TRBJ1-2; 11 bases are shared with TRBD1. Trimming cost V 5 bases and J 8 bases; bases outside gene matches: 10. CDR3 length: 15 amino acids. Per germline, CDR1 SGHTA and CDR2 FQGNSA. The variable domain in full, completed from reference TRBV7-2 and TRBJ1-2, reads GAGVSQSPSNKVTEKGKDVELRCDPISGHTALYWYRQSLGQGLEFLIYFQGNSAPDKSGLPSDRFSAERTGGSVSTLTIQRTQQEDSAVYLCASSPRTGGMKGYTFGSGTRLTVV.